Shown below are 17 T cell receptor beta chains from a single sample sequenced in a study of blood T cell repertoires in COVID-19. Method: immunoSEQ multiplex PCR; TCRdb's copy keeps in-frame clones and lacks some. The sample shows around 300,000 clones, around 87% of them seen only once. The specimen was peripheral blood. The receptors come from a man over 45 with active or convalescent COVID-19.

The chain employs TRBV5-1 and TRBJ1-1; no clear D gene. V shed 6 bases and J shed 0 bases, with 9 bases lying between them. The CDR3 loop spans 13 amino acids. Germline V CDR1 and CDR2: SGHRS, YFSETQ. The CDR3 DNA follows: TGCGCCAGCAAAGAGGGAATGAACACTGAAGCTTTCTTT. Encoded protein: CASKEGMNTEAFF.

This clone showed up just once. The gene calls are TRBV30 and TRBJ1-2; D is undetermined. Trimming left V 2 bases short and J 5 bases short, with 9 bases between. CDR3 length equals 12 residues. Germline V lookup: CDR1 GTSNPN, CDR2 SVGIG (reference sequence). The DNA for the CDR3 is TGTGCCTGGAGTACCGTGAGTTATGGCTACACCTTC. Amino acids: CAWSTVSYGYTF.

This chain uses TRBV5-6 with TRBJ1-2, with 7 bases fitting TRBD1. CDR3 length: 16 residues. Germline trimming cut 4 bases from V and 8 bases from J; bases unmatched to any gene: 17. The germline CDR1 and CDR2 sequences are SGHDT and YYEEEE. Here the CDR3 reads CASSPSDRSPAGGYTF. Written as DNA, the CDR3 is TGTGCCAGCAGCCCATCGGACAGGTCCCCGGCGGGGGGCTACACCTTC. The full variable domain, its missing parts supplied by reference TRBV5-6 and TRBJ1-2, is DAGVTQSPTHLIKTRGQQVTLRCSPKSGHDTVSWYQQALGQGPQFIFQYYEEEERQRGNFPDRFSGHQFPNYSSELNVNALLLGDSALYLCASSPSDRSPAGGYTFGSGTRLTVV.

The V call is TRBV10-3, the J call TRBJ1-1, with 7 bases aligning to TRBD1. CDR1 and CDR2 from the germline V gene are ENHRY and SYGVKD. The trim removed 4 bases at V and 4 bases at J, leaving 9 bases unmatched. The CDR3 loop spans 15 amino acids. The CDR3 loop is CAISGAGRGITEAFF. In DNA form, the CDR3 reads TGTGCCATCAGTGGCGCGGGCAGGGGGATCACTGAAGCTTTCTTT.

The chain employs TRBV7-2 and TRBJ1-2, with D perhaps TRBD1 (5 bases). CDR1 and CDR2 (germline): SGHTA, FQGNSA. The V and J ends lost 5 bases and 4 bases respectively, with 14 bases between them. The CDR3 contains 14 residues. CDR3 sequence reads: CASSDVTASYGYTF. CDR3 nucleotides: TGTGCCAGCAGCGATGTGACAGCCTCCTATGGCTACACCTTC.

The chain links TRBV9 to TRBJ2-7; 9 bases fit TRBD2. The CDR3 covers 14 residues. The V segment lost 6 bases and the J segment 5 bases; nucleotides outside the gene matches: 9. Germline CDR1 is SGDLS and CDR2 is YYNGEE. The CDR3 bases are TGTGCCAGCAACCCTAGCGGGACTATTGACGAGCAGTACTTC. Translation gives CASNPSGTIDEQYF.

The rearrangement uses TRBV5-1 and TRBJ2-7, with 8 bases fitting TRBD1. With V trimmed by 3 bases and J by 4 bases, 3 bases remained unmatched. Germline V gene sequence: CDR1 SGHRS, CDR2 YFSETQ. CDR3 length equals 13 residues. CDR3 sequence reads: CASSWGTGYEQYF. DNA for the CDR3: TGCGCCAGCAGCTGGGGGACAGGTTACGAGCAGTACTTC.

J is TRBJ2-3 and V is TRBV4-3; D perhaps matches TRBD2 (6 bases). The germline CDR1 and CDR2 sequences are LGHNA and YSLEER. This CDR3 contains 18 residues. V was shortened by 0 bases and J by 3 bases, with 19 bases between the two germline ends. For the CDR3, the DNA is TGCGCCAGCAGCCAAGACCTCACCCGGACTACCTCTACAGATACGCAGTATTTT. Its protein is CASSQDLTRTTSTDTQYF.

This clone is a singleton in its sample. This chain joins TRBV11-2 and TRBJ2-3; TRBD2 matches at 7 bases. The CDR3 runs 19 residues. Germline V gene sequence: CDR1 SGHAT, CDR2 FQNNGV. Trimming took 2 bases from V and 3 from J; bases not matched to a gene: 17. Written as DNA, the CDR3 is TGTGCCAGCAGCTTACCGGGCTCCGGGGACCCCGGGAGGACAGATACGCAGTATTTT. Its translation is CASSLPGSGDPGRTDTQYF.

This clone has a single count. DNA of the CDR3: TGTGCCAGCAGCACCAGACAGGGGGCGGACACTGAAGCTTTCTTT. Translated: CASSTRQGADTEAFF. The rearrangement joins TRBV7-9 to TRBJ1-1, with 10 bases matching TRBD1. Germline values: CDR1 SEHNR, CDR2 FQNEAQ (reference sequence). With 5 bases clipped from V and 3 bases from J, the junction kept 6 bases outside the gene matches. This CDR3 is 15 amino acids long. Supplemented by reference TRBV7-9 and TRBJ1-1, the full variable domain reads DTGVSQNPRHKITKRGQNVTFRCDPISEHNRLYWYRQTLGQGPEFLTYFQNEAQLEKSRLLSDRFSAERPKGSFSTLEIQRTEQGDSAMYLCASSTRQGADTEAFFGQGTRLTVV.

This clone appeared a single time. The chain is built from TRBV10-3 and TRBJ1-6; 7 nucleotides agree with TRBD1. This CDR3 has 15 residues. V was clipped by 0 bases and J by 7 bases; unmatched bases: 3. Germline V lookup: CDR1 ENHRY, CDR2 SYGVKD. The CDR3 region has the DNA TGTGCCATCAGTGAGTCGACAGGGCAGAATTCACCCCTCCACTTT. Its translation is CAISESTGQNSPLHF.

The V gene is TRBV6-5, the J gene TRBJ1-1; 8 positions match TRBD1. Germline V gives CDR1 MNHEY, CDR2 SVGAGI. The V gene end was trimmed by 6 bases and the J gene end by 5 bases; junction bases not matched to a gene: 5. CDR3 size: 13 residues. CDR3 nucleotides: TGTGCCAGCAGGACGGACAGGGTAACTGAAGCTTTCTTT. Residues: CASRTDRVTEAFF.

Worth noting for this clone: The same CDR3 is also encoded by other DNA sequences in this sample. V is TRBV19 and J is TRBJ2-3; D gene unclear. The CDR3 covers 13 residues. The germline V gene encodes CDR1 LNHDA and CDR2 SQIVND (reference sequence). Trimming shortened V by 4 bases and J by 1 base, and 6 bases separated the two germline ends. The chain's CDR3 is CASSNRGTDTQYF. The CDR3 DNA is TGTGCCAGTAGTAATCGGGGCACAGATACGCAGTATTTT. The full variable domain, its missing parts supplied by reference TRBV19 and TRBJ2-3, is DGGITQSPKYLFRKEGQNVTLSCEQNLNHDAMYWYRQDPGQGLRLIYYSQIVNDFQKGDIAEGYSVSREKKESFPLTVTSAQKNPTAFYLCASSNRGTDTQYFGPGTRLTVL.

A word on this clone: At the DNA level, this CDR3 is encoded by other sequences in the same sample as well. The chain recombines TRBV7-2 with TRBJ1-5; the D gene is possibly TRBD1 (6 bases). This CDR3 has 15 residues. Germline V gene lookup returns CDR1 SGHTA and CDR2 FQGNSA. The germline V and J ends were trimmed by 1 base and 1 base, with 8 bases remaining between them. The CDR3 DNA sequence: TGTGCCAGCAGCTTAGTAGGGGGAAGCAATCAGCCCCAGCATTTT. Residues: CASSLVGGSNQPQHF.

This chain connects TRBV5-4 to TRBJ2-6; D unresolved. V lost 6 bases to trimming and J lost 0 bases, with 10 bases between them. The CDR3 has 15 amino acids. Germline CDR1 and CDR2: SGHNT and YYREEE (reference sequence). The CDR3 DNA reads TGTGCCAGCAAGATGGGCAACTCTGGGGCCAACGTCCTGACTTTC. Translation gives CASKMGNSGANVLTF.

This chain joins TRBV11-2 and TRBJ1-3; 7 bases agree with TRBD1. Germline CDR1 and CDR2: SGHAT and FQNNGV. The ends lost 5 bases at V and 2 bases at J; junction bases unmatched: 3. This CDR3 spans 14 amino acids. CDR3 protein: CASSPGQAGNTIYF. The CDR3, as DNA: TGTGCCAGCAGCCCTGGACAGGCTGGAAACACCATATATTTT.

V and J are TRBV6-1 and TRBJ2-1; 12 bases align to TRBD2. V lost 4 bases, J lost 0 bases, and 1 base stayed unmatched. This CDR3 region has 16 residues. Per the germline V gene, CDR1 is MNHNS and CDR2 is SASEGT. CDR3 residues: CASSGLAGVSYNEQFF. CDR3 nucleotide sequence: TGTGCCAGCAGTGGACTAGCGGGAGTCTCCTACAATGAGCAGTTCTTC.